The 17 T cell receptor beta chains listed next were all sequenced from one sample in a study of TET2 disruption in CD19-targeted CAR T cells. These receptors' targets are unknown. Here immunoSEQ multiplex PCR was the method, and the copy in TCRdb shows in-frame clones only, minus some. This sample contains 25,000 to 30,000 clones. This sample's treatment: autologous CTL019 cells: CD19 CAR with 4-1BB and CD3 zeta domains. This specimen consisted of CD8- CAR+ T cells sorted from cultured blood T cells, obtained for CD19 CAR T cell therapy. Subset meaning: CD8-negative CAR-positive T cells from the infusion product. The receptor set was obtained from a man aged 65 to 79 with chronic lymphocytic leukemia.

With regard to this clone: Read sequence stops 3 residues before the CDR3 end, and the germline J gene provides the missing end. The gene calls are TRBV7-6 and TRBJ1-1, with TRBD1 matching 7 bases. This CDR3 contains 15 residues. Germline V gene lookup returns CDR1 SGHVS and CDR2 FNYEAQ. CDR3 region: CASSYQGVGYNEAFF. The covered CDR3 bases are TGTGCCAGCAGCTATCAGGGGGTGGGCTACAATGAG.

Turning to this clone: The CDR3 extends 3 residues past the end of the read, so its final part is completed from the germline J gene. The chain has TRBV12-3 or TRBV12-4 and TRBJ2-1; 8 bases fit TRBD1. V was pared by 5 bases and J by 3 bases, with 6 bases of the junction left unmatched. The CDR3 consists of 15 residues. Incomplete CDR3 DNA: TGTGCCAGCAGTCCCGGACAGGGACTCTACAATGAG. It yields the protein CASSPGQGLYNE. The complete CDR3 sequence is CASSPGQGLYNEQFF.

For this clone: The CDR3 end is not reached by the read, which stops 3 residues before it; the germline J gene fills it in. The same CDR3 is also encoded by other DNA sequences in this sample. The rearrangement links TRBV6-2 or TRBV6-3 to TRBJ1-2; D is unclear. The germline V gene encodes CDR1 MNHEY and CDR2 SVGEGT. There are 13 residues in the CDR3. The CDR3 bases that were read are TGTGCCAGCAGCCGCGACGGACTCGGGGGC. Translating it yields CASSRDGLGG. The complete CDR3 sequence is CASSRDGLGGYTF.

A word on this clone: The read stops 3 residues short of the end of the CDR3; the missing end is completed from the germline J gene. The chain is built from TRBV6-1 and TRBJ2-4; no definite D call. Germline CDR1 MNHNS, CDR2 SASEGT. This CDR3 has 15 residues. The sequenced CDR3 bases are TGTGCCAGCAGTGAAATTCCAAGGAAAAACTATGGT. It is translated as CASSEIPRKNYG. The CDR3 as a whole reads CASSEIPRKNYGQYF.

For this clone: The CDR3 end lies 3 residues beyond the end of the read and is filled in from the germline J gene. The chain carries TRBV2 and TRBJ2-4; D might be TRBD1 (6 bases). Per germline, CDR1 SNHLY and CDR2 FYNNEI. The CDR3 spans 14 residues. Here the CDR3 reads CASIPWGLKETQYF. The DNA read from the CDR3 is TGTGCCAGCATTCCCTGGGGGCTGAAAGAGACT.

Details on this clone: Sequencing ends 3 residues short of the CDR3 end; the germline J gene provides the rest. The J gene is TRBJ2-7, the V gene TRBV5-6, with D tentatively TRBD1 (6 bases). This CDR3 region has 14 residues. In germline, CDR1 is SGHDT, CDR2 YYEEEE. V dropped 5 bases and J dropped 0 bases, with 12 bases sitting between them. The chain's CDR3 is CASRNRDPSYEQYF. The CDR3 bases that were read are TGTGCCAGCAGGAACAGGGACCCCTCCTACGAG.

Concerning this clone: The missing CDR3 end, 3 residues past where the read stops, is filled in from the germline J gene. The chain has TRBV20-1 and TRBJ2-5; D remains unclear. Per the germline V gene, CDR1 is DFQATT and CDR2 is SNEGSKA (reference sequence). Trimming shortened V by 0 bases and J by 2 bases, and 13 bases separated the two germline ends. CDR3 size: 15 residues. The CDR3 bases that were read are TGCAGTGCTAGAGATACAGATAGGTTTCAAGAGACC. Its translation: CSARDTDRFQET. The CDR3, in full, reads CSARDTDRFQETQYF.

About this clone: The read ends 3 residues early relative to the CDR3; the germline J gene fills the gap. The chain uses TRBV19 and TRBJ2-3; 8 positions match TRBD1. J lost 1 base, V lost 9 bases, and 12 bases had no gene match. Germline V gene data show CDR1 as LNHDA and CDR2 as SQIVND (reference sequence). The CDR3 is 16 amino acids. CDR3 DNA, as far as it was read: TGTGCCAGCCGACGGGCCCACAGGGGGGGCACAGATACG. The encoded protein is CASRRAHRGGTDT. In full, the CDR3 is CASRRAHRGGTDTQYF.

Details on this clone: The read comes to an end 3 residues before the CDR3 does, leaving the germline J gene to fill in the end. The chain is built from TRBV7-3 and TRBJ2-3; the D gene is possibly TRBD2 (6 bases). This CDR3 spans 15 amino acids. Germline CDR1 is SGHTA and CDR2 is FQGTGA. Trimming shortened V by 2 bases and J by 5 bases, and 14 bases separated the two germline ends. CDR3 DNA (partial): TGTGCCAGCAGCTTATTCGGCGGGGTTGGAGATACG. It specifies CASSLFGGVGDT. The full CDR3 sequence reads CASSLFGGVGDTQYF.

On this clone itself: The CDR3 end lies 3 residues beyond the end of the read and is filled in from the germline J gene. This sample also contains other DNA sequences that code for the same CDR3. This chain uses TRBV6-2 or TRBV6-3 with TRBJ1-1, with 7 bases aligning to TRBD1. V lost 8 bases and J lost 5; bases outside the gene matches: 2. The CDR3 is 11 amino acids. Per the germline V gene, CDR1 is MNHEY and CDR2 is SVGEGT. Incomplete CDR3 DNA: TGTGCCAGCTTACAGGGGACTGAA. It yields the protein CASLQGTE. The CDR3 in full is CASLQGTEAFF.

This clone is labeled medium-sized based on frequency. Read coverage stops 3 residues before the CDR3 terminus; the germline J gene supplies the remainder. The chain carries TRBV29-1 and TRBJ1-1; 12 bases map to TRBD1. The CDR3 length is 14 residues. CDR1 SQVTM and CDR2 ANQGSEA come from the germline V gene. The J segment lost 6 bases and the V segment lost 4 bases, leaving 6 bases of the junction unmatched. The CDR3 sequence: CSVVGQGAVPEAFF. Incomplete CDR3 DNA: TGCAGCGTTGTGGGACAGGGGGCAGTCCCTGAA.

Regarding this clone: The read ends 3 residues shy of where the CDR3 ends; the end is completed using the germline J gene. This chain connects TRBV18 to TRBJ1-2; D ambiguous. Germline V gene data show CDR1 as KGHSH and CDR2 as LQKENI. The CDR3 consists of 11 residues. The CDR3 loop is CASSDSGGYTF. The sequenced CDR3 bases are TGTGCCAGCTCGGACTCCGGGGGC.

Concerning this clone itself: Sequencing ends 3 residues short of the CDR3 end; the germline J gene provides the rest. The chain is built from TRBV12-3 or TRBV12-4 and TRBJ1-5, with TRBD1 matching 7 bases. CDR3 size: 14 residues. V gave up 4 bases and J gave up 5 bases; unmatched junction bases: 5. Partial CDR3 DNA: TGTGCCAGCAGTTCCGGGACAGCAGATCAGCCC. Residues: CASSSGTADQP. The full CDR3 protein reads CASSSGTADQPQHF.

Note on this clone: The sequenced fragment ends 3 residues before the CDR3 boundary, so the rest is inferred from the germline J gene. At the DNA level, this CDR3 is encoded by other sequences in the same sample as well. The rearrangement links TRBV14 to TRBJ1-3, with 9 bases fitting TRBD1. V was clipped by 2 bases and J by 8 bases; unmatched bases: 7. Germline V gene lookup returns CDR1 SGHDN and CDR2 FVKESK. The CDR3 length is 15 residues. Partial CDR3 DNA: TGTGCCAGCAGCCAACTACAGGGGGCTCAAGACACC. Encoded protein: CASSQLQGAQDT. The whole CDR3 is CASSQLQGAQDTIYF.

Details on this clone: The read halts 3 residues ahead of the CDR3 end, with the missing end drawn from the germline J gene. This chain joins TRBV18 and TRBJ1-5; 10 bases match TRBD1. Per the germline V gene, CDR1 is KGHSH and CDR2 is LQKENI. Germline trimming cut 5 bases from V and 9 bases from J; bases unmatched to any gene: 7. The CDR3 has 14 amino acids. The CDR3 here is CASSGDRGQGPQHF. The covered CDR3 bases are TGTGCCAGCTCAGGGGACAGGGGTCAGGGGCCC.

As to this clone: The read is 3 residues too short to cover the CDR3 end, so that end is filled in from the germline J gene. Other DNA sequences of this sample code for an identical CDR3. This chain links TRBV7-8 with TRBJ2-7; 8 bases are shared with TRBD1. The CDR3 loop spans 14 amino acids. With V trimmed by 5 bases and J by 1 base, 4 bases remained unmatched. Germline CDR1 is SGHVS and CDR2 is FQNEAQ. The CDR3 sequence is CASSPRQGSYEQYF. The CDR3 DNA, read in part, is TGTGCCAGCAGCCCCAGACAGGGGTCCTACGAG.

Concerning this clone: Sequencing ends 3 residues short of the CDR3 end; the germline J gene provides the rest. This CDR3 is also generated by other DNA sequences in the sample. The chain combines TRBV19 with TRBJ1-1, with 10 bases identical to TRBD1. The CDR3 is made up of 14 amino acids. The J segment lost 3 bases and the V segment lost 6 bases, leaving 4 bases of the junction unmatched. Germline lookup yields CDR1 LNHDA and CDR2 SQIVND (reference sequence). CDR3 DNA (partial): TGTGCCAGTAGCATGGACAGGGGGGACACTGAA. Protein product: CASSMDRGDTE. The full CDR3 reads CASSMDRGDTEAFF.